The present TCR beta chain was sequenced within a study of OX40 agonist ivuxolimab in advanced cancers. General study points: By week 6 at 0.1 to 3.0 mg/kg, blood CD4+ and CD8+ T cells had expanded clonally. Partial responders at 0.1-3.0 mg/kg showed near-lowest clonal expansion. The study found that CD8+ T cells averaged more expanded clones than CD4+.

Clones were read by immunoSEQ multiplex PCR, and TCRdb kept only the in-frame ones, dropping some. The sample carries 70,000 to 80,000 clones, 89% recorded once. No patient had autoimmune disease or received systemic immunosuppression. Concerning this clone itself: Its matching antigen is unknown.

This TCR came from an adult with an advanced solid tumor such as melanoma, head and neck, liver or kidney cancer. The sequences come from CD4+ or CD8+ T cells sorted from blood, collected in a trial of the OX40 agonist ivuxolimab.

The CDR3 DNA is TGTGCCATCAGCACCCAAACCGGACTAGCGGGAGGGCCAGATACGCAGTATTTT. Amino acid sequence: CAISTQTGLAGGPDTQYF. This chain connects TRBV10-3 to TRBJ2-3, with TRBD2 matching over 15 bases. The V gene's germline CDR1 is ENHRY and CDR2 SYGVKD. CDR3 length equals 18 residues. J was trimmed by 4 bases and V by 6 bases; bases with no gene match: 11.